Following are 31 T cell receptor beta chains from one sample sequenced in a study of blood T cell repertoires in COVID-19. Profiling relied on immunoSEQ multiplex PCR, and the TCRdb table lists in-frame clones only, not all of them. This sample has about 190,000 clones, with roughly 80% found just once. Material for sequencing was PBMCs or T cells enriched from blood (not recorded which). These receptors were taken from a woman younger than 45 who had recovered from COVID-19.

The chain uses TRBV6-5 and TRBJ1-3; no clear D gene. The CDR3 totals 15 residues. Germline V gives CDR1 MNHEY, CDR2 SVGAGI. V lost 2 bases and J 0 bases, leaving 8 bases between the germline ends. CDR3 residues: CASSYVSISGNTIYF. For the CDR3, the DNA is TGTGCCAGCAGTTACGTTTCCATCTCTGGAAACACCATATATTTT.

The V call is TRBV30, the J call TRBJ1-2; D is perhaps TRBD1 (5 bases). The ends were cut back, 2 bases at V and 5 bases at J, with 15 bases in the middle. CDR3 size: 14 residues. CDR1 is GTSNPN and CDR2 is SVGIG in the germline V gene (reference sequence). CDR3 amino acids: CAWSQDIGIYGYTF. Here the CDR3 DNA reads TGTGCCTGGAGTCAGGACATAGGGATTTATGGCTACACCTTC. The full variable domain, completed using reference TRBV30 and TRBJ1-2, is SQTIHQWPATLVQPVGSPLSLECTVEGTSNPNLYWYRQAAGRGLQLLFYSVGIGQISSEVPQNLSASRPQDRQFILSSKKLLLSDSGFYLCAWSQDIGIYGYTFGSGTRLTVV.

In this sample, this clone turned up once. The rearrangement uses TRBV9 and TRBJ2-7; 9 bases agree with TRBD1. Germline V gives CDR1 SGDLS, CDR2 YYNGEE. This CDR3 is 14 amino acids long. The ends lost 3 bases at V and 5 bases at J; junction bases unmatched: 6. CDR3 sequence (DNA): TGTGCCAGCAGCGCCTGGGACAGGGACGACGAGCAGTACTTC. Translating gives CASSAWDRDDEQYF.

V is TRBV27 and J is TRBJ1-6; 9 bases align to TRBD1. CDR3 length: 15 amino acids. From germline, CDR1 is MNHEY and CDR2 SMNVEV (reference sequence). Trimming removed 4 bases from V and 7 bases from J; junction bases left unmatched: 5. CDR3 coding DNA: TGTGCCAGCAGTTCCTGGGACAGGGAAAATTCACCCCTCCACTTT. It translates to CASSSWDRENSPLHF.

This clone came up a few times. The CDR3 region has the DNA TGTGCCAGCAGTTCCAATGGGGGGGTTACCTACGAGCAGTACGTC. Translating it yields CASSSNGGVTYEQYV. This sequence joins TRBV27 and TRBJ2-7; TRBD2 aligns across 7 bases. V was pared by 4 bases and J by 2 bases, with 8 bases of the junction left unmatched. The CDR3 sequence is 15 residues long. The germline V gene encodes CDR1 MNHEY and CDR2 SMNVEV (reference sequence).

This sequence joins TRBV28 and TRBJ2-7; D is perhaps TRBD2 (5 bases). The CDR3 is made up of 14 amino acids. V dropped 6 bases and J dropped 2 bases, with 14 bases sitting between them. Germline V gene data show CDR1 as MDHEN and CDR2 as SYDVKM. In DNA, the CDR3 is TGTGCCAGCAGGTCCACTAGTTCCCCCTACGAGCAGTACTTC. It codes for CASRSTSSPYEQYF.

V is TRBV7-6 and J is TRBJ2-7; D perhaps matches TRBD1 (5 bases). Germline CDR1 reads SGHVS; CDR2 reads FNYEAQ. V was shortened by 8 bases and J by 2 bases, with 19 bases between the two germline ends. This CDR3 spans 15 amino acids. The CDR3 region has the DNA TGTGCCAGCTCTTCCCCAGGGCAGAGAACCTACGAGCAGTACTTC. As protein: CASSSPGQRTYEQYF.

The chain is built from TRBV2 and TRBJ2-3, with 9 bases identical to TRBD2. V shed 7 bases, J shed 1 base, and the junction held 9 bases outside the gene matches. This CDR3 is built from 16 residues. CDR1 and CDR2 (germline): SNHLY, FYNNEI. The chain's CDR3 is CASTRWGLAGTDTQYF. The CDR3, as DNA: TGTGCCAGCACCCGATGGGGACTAGCTGGCACAGATACGCAGTATTTT. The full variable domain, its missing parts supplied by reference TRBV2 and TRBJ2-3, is EPEVTQTPSHQVTQMGQEVILRCVPISNHLYFYWYRQILGQKVEFLVSFYNNEISEKSEIFDDQFSVERPDGSNFTLKIRSTKLEDSAMYFCASTRWGLAGTDTQYFGPGTRLTVL.

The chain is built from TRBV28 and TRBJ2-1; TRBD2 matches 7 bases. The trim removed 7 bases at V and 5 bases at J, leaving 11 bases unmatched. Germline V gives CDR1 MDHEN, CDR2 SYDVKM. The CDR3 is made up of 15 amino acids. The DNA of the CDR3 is TGTGCCAGCACTCCCCCGGGGGGATCGAACAATGAGCAGTTCTTC. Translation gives CASTPPGGSNNEQFF. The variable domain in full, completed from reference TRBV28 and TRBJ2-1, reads DVKVTQSSRYLVKRTGEKVFLECVQDMDHENMFWYRQDPGLGLRLIYFSYDVKMKEKGDIPEGYSVSREKKERFSLILESASTNQTSMYLCASTPPGGSNNEQFFGPGTRLTVL.

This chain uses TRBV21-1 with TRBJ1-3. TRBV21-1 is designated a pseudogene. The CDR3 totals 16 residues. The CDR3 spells CASSQSAASSGNTIYF. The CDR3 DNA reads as TGTGCCAGCAGCCAATCCGCTGCTAGCTCTGGAAACACCATATATTTT.

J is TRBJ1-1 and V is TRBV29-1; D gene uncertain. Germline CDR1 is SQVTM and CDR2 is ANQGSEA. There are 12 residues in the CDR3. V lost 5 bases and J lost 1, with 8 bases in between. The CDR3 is CSVTRQNTEAFF. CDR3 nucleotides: TGCAGCGTTACACGACAGAACACTGAAGCTTTCTTT.

CDR3 coding DNA: TGTGCCAGCAGCCAAGATCCACGCGGGAGTAGCTCAGATACGCAGTATTTT. It is translated as CASSQDPRGSSSDTQYF. The chain recombines TRBV4-2 with TRBJ2-3; 7 bases line up with TRBD2. V shed 0 bases and J 4 bases; nucleotides not matched to a gene: 10. Germline CDR1 reads LGHNA; CDR2 reads YNFKEQ. There are 17 residues in the CDR3.

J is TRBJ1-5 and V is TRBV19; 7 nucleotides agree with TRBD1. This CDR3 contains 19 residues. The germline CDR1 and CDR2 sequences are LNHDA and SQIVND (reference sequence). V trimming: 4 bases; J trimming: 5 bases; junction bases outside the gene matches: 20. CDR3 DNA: TGTGCCAGTAGTACCTCGCCCTGGGACAGTCTAACCTCTTATCAGCCCCAGCATTTT. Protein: CASSTSPWDSLTSYQPQHF. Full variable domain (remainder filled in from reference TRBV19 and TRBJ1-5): DGGITQSPKYLFRKEGQNVTLSCEQNLNHDAMYWYRQDPGQGLRLIYYSQIVNDFQKGDIAEGYSVSREKKESFPLTVTSAQKNPTAFYLCASSTSPWDSLTSYQPQHFGDGTRLSIL.

As DNA, the CDR3 is TGTGCCAGCAGTCCCCTAGCGGGAGTTGGGGCAAGGGAGACCCAGTACTTC. It specifies CASSPLAGVGARETQYF. V and J are TRBV6-6 and TRBJ2-5; 10 bases map to TRBD2. The V segment lost 5 bases and the J segment 5 bases; nucleotides outside the gene matches: 14. There are 17 residues in the CDR3. CDR1 is MNHNY, CDR2 SVGAGI, per germline (reference sequence).

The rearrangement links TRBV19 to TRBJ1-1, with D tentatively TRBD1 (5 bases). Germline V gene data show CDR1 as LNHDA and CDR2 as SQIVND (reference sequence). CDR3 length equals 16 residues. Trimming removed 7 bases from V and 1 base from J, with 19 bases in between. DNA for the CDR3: TGTGCCAGTACCTTCACCTTCGACAGATGGAACACTGAAGCTTTCTTT. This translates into CASTFTFDRWNTEAFF.

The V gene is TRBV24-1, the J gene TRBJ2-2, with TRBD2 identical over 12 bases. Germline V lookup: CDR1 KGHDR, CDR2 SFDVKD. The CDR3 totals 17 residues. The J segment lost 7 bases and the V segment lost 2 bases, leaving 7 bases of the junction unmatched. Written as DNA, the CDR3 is TGTGCCACCAGTGATTCACGACTAGCGGGAGTTCTCGGGGAGCTGTTTTTT. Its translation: CATSDSRLAGVLGELFF.

For the CDR3, the DNA is TGTGCCAGCAGTTCTACTAGCGGGGGCCCTTACAATGAGCAGTTCTTC. Protein sequence: CASSSTSGGPYNEQFF. This chain connects TRBV6-5 to TRBJ2-1, with 11 bases lining up with TRBD2. This CDR3 region has 16 residues. The J segment lost 4 bases and the V segment lost 4 bases, leaving 6 bases of the junction unmatched. Germline-derived CDR1 and CDR2 are MNHEY and SVGAGI.

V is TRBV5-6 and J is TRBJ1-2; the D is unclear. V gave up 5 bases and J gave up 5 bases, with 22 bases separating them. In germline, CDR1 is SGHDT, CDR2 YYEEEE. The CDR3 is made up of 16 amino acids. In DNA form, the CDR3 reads TGTGCCAGCAGTTTGTCTCGACTGGGAGGCCGATATGGCTACACCTTC. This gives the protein CASSLSRLGGRYGYTF.

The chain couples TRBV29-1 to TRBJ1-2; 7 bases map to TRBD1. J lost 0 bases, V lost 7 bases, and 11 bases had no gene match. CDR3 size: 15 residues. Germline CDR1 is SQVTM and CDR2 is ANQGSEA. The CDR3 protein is CSARGPISANYGYTF. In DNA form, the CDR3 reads TGCAGCGCAAGGGGGCCGATATCAGCTAACTATGGCTACACCTTC.

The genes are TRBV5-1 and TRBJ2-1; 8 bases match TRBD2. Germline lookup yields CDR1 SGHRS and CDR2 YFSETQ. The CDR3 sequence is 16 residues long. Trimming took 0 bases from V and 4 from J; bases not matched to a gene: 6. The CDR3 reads CASSLGRGGQYNEQFF. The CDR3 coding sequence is TGCGCCAGCAGCTTGGGCCGGGGGGGCCAATACAATGAGCAGTTCTTC.

The CDR3 here is CASSSDETQYF. The CDR3 DNA reads as TGTGCCAGCAGCTCAGATGAGACCCAGTACTTC. The chain joins TRBV5-4 to TRBJ2-5; D is unresolved. The V gene's germline CDR1 is SGHNT and CDR2 YYREEE (reference sequence). V lost 3 bases and J lost 5, with 5 bases in between. The CDR3 is 11 residues long.

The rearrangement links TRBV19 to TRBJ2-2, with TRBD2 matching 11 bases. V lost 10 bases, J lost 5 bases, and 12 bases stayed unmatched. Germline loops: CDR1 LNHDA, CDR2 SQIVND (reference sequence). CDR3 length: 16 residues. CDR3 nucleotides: TGTGCCACGCTAAAGTTGACTAGCGGGACGACCGGGGAGCTGTTTTTT. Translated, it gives CATLKLTSGTTGELFF.

The CDR3 DNA reads as TGTGCCAGCGGGACTTTGGGGGGTCAGCCCCAGCATTTT. As protein: CASGTLGGQPQHF. J is TRBJ1-5 and V is TRBV28, with a possible D match to TRBD1 (5 bases). V gave up 8 bases and J gave up 6 bases, with 14 bases separating them. Germline V CDR1 and CDR2: MDHEN, SYDVKM. The CDR3 runs 13 residues.

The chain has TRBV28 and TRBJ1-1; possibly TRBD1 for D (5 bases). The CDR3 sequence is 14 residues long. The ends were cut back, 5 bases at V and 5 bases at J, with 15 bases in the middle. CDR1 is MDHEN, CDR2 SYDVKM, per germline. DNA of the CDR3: TGTGCCAGCAGTCCCCTTTTAGGGGTTACTGAAGCTTTCTTT. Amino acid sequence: CASSPLLGVTEAFF.

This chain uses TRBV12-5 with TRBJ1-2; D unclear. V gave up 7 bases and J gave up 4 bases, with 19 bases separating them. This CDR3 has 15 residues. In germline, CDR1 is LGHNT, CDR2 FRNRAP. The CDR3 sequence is CASALRGDVLYGYTF. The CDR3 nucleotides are TGTGCTAGTGCCTTGAGAGGAGACGTCCTCTATGGCTACACCTTC.

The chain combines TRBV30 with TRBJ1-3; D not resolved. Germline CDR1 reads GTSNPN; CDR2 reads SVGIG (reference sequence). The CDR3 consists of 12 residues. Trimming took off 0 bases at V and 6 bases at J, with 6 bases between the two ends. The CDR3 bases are TGTGCCTGGAGTGTATCAGTAAACACCATATATTTT. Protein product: CAWSVSVNTIYF.

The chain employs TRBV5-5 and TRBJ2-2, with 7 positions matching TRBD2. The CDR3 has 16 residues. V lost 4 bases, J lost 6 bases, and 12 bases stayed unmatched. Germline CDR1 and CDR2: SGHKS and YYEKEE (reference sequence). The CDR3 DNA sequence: TGTGCCAGCAGCCGTCTTTGGGCTAGCGGCCCCGGGGAGCTGTTTTTT. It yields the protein CASSRLWASGPGELFF.

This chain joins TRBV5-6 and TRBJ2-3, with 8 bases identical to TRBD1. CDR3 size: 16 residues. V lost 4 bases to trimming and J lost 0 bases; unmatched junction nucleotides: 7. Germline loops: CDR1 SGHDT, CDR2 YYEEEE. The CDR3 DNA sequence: TGTGCCAGCAGCCCAGGGGGCAGGACTAGCACAGATACGCAGTATTTT. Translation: CASSPGGRTSTDTQYF.

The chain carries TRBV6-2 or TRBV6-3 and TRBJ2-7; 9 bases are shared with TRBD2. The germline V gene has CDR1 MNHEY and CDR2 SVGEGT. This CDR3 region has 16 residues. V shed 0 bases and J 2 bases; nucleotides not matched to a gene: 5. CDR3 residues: CASSYSKLAGPYEQYV. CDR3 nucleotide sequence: TGTGCCAGCAGTTACTCGAAGCTAGCGGGGCCCTACGAGCAGTACGTC.

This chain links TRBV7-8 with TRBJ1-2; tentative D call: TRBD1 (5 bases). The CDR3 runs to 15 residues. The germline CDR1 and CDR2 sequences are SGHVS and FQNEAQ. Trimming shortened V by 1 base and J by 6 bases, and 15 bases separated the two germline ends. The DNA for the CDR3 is TGTGCCAGCAGCTTAGACCGGGGGATAAGCAATGGCTACACCTTC. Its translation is CASSLDRGISNGYTF.

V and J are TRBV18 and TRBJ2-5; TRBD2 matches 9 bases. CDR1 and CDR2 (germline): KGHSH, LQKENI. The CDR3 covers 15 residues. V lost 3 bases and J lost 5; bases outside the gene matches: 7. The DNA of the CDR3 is TGTGCCAGCTCACCGACTAGCGGAGACTTGGAGACCCAGTACTTC. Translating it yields CASSPTSGDLETQYF.